The 28 T cell receptor beta chains listed next were all sequenced from one sample in a study of CD8 T cells in Susac syndrome. Reverse transcription of roughly 0.45 to 1 ug RNA was carried out with random hexamers. TCRdb ran MiXCR on the immunoSEQ multiplex PCR reads and lists one entry per CDR3 protein. The sample includes roughly 150,000 distinct CDR3 sequences, roughly 94% seen only once; the top ten take 0.2% to 0.25%. Sequencing was carried out using CD8+ T cells from PBMCs. The receptors originated from a human donor with multiple sclerosis.

CDR3 bases: TGTGCCAGCAGCGGGGAGGTGACCTACGAGCAGTACTTC. The encoded protein is CASSGEVTYEQYF. The chain employs TRBV9 and TRBJ2-7; D perhaps matches TRBD2 (6 bases). The CDR3 has 13 residues. V was cut by 3 bases and J by 2 bases, with 9 bases left in between. Looked up from germline, CDR1 is SGDLS and CDR2 is YYNGEE.

The rearrangement joins TRBV12-3 or TRBV12-4 to TRBJ2-2; possibly TRBD2 for D (6 bases). Trimming removed 6 bases at V and 10 bases at J, with 18 bases between. This CDR3 comprises 14 residues. Written as DNA, the CDR3 is TGTGCCAGCAGCCCCGCGACTAGTGGAGAGGAGCTGTTTTTT. It is translated as CASSPATSGEELFF.

The chain joins TRBV20-1 to TRBJ1-2; 8 nucleotides align to TRBD1. Germline V gives CDR1 DFQATT, CDR2 SNEGSKA (reference sequence). This CDR3 is built from 18 residues. The V segment lost 0 bases and the J segment 5 bases; nucleotides outside the gene matches: 17. DNA for the CDR3: TGCAGTGCTAGAGAACACAGGGGGTCAGTCGGCAGGGGATATGGCTACACCTTC. This gives the protein CSAREHRGSVGRGYGYTF.

The chain is built from TRBV2 and TRBJ2-1, with TRBD2 matching 16 bases. CDR3 length: 13 amino acids. V was pared by 6 bases and J by 13 bases, with 3 bases of the junction left unmatched. Germline CDR1 reads SNHLY; CDR2 reads FYNNEI. The CDR3 nucleotides are TGTGCCAGCAGCGGGACTAGCGGGGGGGGACAGTTCTTC. This encodes CASSGTSGGGQFF.

Only one count was recorded for this clonotype. This chain connects TRBV9 to TRBJ1-1; D might be TRBD1 (6 bases). With 4 bases removed from V and 1 base from J, the gap between germline ends came to 8 bases. CDR3 length: 13 residues. Germline V gives CDR1 SGDLS, CDR2 YYNGEE. The CDR3 loop is CASSTQGNTEAFF. The CDR3 DNA reads TGTGCCAGCAGCACACAGGGGAACACTGAAGCTTTCTTT. The variable domain in full, with the rest retrieved from reference TRBV9 and TRBJ1-1, is DSGVTQTPKHLITATGQRVTLRCSPRSGDLSVYWYQQSLDQGLQFLIQYYNGEERAKGNILERFSAQQFPDLHSELNLSSLELGDSALYFCASSTQGNTEAFFGQGTRLTVV.

The V and J genes are TRBV25-1 and TRBJ2-1; unclear D gene. The CDR3 is 15 amino acids. From germline, CDR1 is MGHDK and CDR2 SYGVNS. Trimming left V 3 bases short and J 0 bases short, with 9 bases between. CDR3 sequence (DNA): TGTGCCAGCAGTGATCCGGATCCCTCCTACAATGAGCAGTTCTTC. It yields the protein CASSDPDPSYNEQFF. The entire variable domain, with the rest obtained from reference TRBV25-1 and TRBJ2-1, is as follows: EADIYQTPRYLVIGTGKKITLECSQTMGHDKMYWYQQDPGMELHLIHYSYGVNSTEKGDLSSESTVSRIRTEHFPLTLESARPSHTSQYLCASSDPDPSYNEQFFGPGTRLTVL.

The chain uses TRBV20-1 and TRBJ2-1, with TRBD2 matching 9 bases. V lost 0 bases and J lost 10; bases outside the gene matches: 7. CDR3 size: 14 residues. CDR1 DFQATT and CDR2 SNEGSKA come from the germline V gene (reference sequence). CDR3 amino acids: CSARDGGGAGEQFF. As DNA, the CDR3 is TGCAGTGCTAGAGACGGCGGGGGGGCCGGGGAGCAGTTCTTC.

The chain couples TRBV13 to TRBJ1-6; 11 bases match TRBD1. Trimming at V came to 4 bases and at J to 8 bases, leaving 4 bases not matched to a gene. CDR1 is PRHDT, CDR2 FYEKMQ, per germline (reference sequence). This CDR3 has 15 residues. This CDR3 is CASSWTGQGDSPLHF. For the CDR3, the DNA is TGTGCCAGCAGCTGGACGGGACAGGGGGATTCACCCCTCCACTTT.

The V gene is TRBV30, the J gene TRBJ2-1, with D perhaps TRBD2 (6 bases). Trimming cost V 8 bases and J 2 bases, with 13 bases left between them. The germline V gene has CDR1 GTSNPN and CDR2 SVGIG (reference sequence). The CDR3 runs to 13 residues. The CDR3: CAGGSGPYNEQFF. The CDR3 DNA reads TGTGCCGGCGGCAGCGGGCCCTACAATGAGCAGTTCTTC. Full variable domain (rest looked up from reference TRBV30 and TRBJ2-1): SQTIHQWPATLVQPVGSPLSLECTVEGTSNPNLYWYRQAAGRGLQLLFYSVGIGQISSEVPQNLSASRPQDRQFILSSKKLLLSDSGFYLCAGGSGPYNEQFFGPGTRLTVL.

The genes are TRBV6-2 or TRBV6-3 and TRBJ2-7; the D is unclear. The CDR3 has 11 residues. Germline lookup yields CDR1 MNHEY and CDR2 SVGEGT. The ends were cut back, 2 bases at V and 5 bases at J, with 4 bases in the middle. CDR3 bases: TGTGCCAGCAGTTACGTCCACGAGCAGTACTTC. Translated: CASSYVHEQYF.

The V call is TRBV27, the J call TRBJ1-1; D gene uncertain. V gave up 4 bases and J gave up 1 base, with 7 bases separating them. From germline, CDR1 is MNHEY and CDR2 SMNVEV (reference sequence). CDR3 length equals 13 residues. CDR3 residues: CASSWGWNTEAFF. The CDR3 nucleotides read TGTGCCAGCAGTTGGGGTTGGAACACTGAAGCTTTCTTT.

The chain carries TRBV4-1 and TRBJ1-4; D might be TRBD1 (6 bases). The V gene's germline CDR1 is MGHRA and CDR2 YSYEKL. There are 17 residues in the CDR3. V was trimmed by 1 base and J by 0 bases, leaving 12 bases between them. The CDR3 DNA reads as TGCGCCAGCAGCCAAGCTACAGGGTTCCCAACTAATGAAAAACTGTTTTTT. It is translated as CASSQATGFPTNEKLFF.

This rearrangement joins TRBV24-1 to TRBJ2-4; D assignment may be TRBD1 or TRBD2 (6 bases each). CDR1 is KGHDR, CDR2 SFDVKD, per germline. The CDR3 runs to 15 residues. V gave up 9 bases and J gave up 0 bases, with 14 bases separating them. CDR3 nucleotides: TGTGCCACCGGGGGGACATTACTAGCCAAAAACATTCAGTACTTC. This gives the protein CATGGTLLAKNIQYF.

The chain carries TRBV5-6 and TRBJ1-5; 7 bases match TRBD1. CDR3 length: 17 amino acids. CDR1 and CDR2 from the germline V gene are SGHDT and YYEEEE. V trimming: 2 bases; J trimming: 5 bases; junction bases outside the gene matches: 13. CDR3 residues: CASSFGNRGSDDQPQHF. CDR3 nucleotide sequence: TGTGCCAGCAGCTTTGGGAACAGGGGCTCGGACGATCAGCCCCAGCATTTT. The full variable domain, completed using reference TRBV5-6 and TRBJ1-5, is DAGVTQSPTHLIKTRGQQVTLRCSPKSGHDTVSWYQQALGQGPQFIFQYYEEEERQRGNFPDRFSGHQFPNYSSELNVNALLLGDSALYLCASSFGNRGSDDQPQHFGDGTRLSIL.

This clonotype has a single count. The J gene is TRBJ2-3, the V gene TRBV4-3; D is ambiguous. This CDR3 comprises 15 residues. V lost 0 bases, J lost 1 base, and 8 bases lay in between. CDR1 is LGHNA, CDR2 YSLEER, per germline. The chain's CDR3 is CASSQESLRTDTQYF. In DNA form, the CDR3 reads TGCGCCAGCAGCCAAGAATCCCTCCGCACAGATACGCAGTATTTT.

This chain links TRBV29-1 with TRBJ2-2; the match to TRBD1 covers 9 bases. The germline V gene encodes CDR1 SQVTM and CDR2 ANQGSEA. The CDR3 runs to 13 residues. V was pared by 7 bases and J by 7 bases, with 7 bases of the junction left unmatched. Here the CDR3 DNA reads TGCAGCGACCGGGACAGGGTCGGCGGGGAGCTGTTTTTT. Protein sequence: CSDRDRVGGELFF.

The chain employs TRBV11-2 and TRBJ1-2, with TRBD1 as a possible D gene (6 bases). CDR1 is SGHAT, CDR2 FQNNGV, per germline. The CDR3 runs to 12 residues. V lost 11 bases and J lost 6, with 16 bases in between. The CDR3 is CAATGSRDGYTF. CDR3 sequence (DNA): TGTGCCGCCACAGGGTCTCGGGATGGCTACACCTTC.

The chain recombines TRBV13 with TRBJ1-2, with D possibly matching TRBD1 (6 bases). The CDR3 runs 14 residues. From germline, CDR1 is PRHDT and CDR2 FYEKMQ (reference sequence). The V gene lost 0 bases and the J gene lost 6 bases, with 11 bases spanning the gap. The CDR3 nucleotides are TGTGCCAGCAGCTTAGGCCAGGGGACAAATGGCTACACCTTC. Its protein product is CASSLGQGTNGYTF. Complete variable domain (other parts from reference TRBV13 and TRBJ1-2): AAGVIQSPRHLIKEKRETATLKCYPIPRHDTVYWYQQGPGQDPQFLISFYEKMQSDKGSIPDRFSAQQFSDYHSELNMSSLELGDSALYFCASSLGQGTNGYTFGSGTRLTVV.

V gene TRBV2 combines with J gene TRBJ2-1; no clear D gene. V dropped 6 bases and J dropped 7 bases, with 10 bases sitting between them. Per germline, CDR1 SNHLY and CDR2 FYNNEI. The CDR3 has 12 residues. The CDR3 loop reads CASRLRRNEQFF. The CDR3 DNA reads as TGTGCCAGCAGATTGAGGCGGAATGAGCAGTTCTTC.

The gene calls are TRBV6-1 and TRBJ1-5; D gene uncertain. This CDR3 is 15 amino acids long. V lost 5 bases to trimming and J lost 2 bases, with 13 bases between them. Germline V gene sequence: CDR1 MNHNS, CDR2 SASEGT. CDR3 loop: CASSTDPGGNQPQHF. For the CDR3, the DNA is TGTGCCAGCAGTACCGACCCTGGTGGCAATCAGCCCCAGCATTTT.

The rearrangement links TRBV20-1 to TRBJ2-7; 15 bases match TRBD2. This CDR3 comprises 17 residues. The V gene end was trimmed by 1 base and the J gene end by 1 base; junction bases not matched to a gene: 5. CDR1 and CDR2 (germline): DFQATT, SNEGSKA (reference sequence). CDR3 DNA sequence: TGCAGTGCTAGAGGGACTAGCGGGGGGGCCGTGTCCTACGAGCAGTACTTC. Translating it yields CSARGTSGGAVSYEQYF.

V gene TRBV20-1 combines with J gene TRBJ2-6; D assignment may be TRBD1 or TRBD2 (5 bases each). Trimming cost V 5 bases and J 0 bases, with 26 bases left between them. The CDR3 is made up of 20 amino acids. Germline values: CDR1 DFQATT, CDR2 SNEGSKA (reference sequence). DNA of the CDR3: TGCAGTGCTGGCCTCCGGGGCCTAATACACCTTCCCTCTGGGGCCAACGTCCTGACTTTC. Protein sequence: CSAGLRGLIHLPSGANVLTF.

The rearrangement joins TRBV6-5 to TRBJ2-7; possibly TRBD1 for D (5 bases). This CDR3 region has 14 residues. Germline CDR1 and CDR2: MNHEY and SVGAGI. V lost 4 bases, J lost 0 bases, and 10 bases lay in between. Written as DNA, the CDR3 is TGTGCCAGCAGTTCTCAGGGATTCTCCTACGAGCAGTACTTC. It encodes CASSSQGFSYEQYF.

CDR3 sequence (DNA): TGCAGTGCTATCCTTCGACAGGGGGACACTGAAGCTTTCTTT. This gives the protein CSAILRQGDTEAFF. The chain couples TRBV20-1 to TRBJ1-1; TRBD1 matches 9 bases. Germline trimming cut 4 bases from V and 3 bases from J; bases unmatched to any gene: 6. CDR1 is DFQATT, CDR2 SNEGSKA, per germline (reference sequence). The CDR3 is made up of 14 amino acids.

V is TRBV12-3 or TRBV12-4 and J is TRBJ1-1; D call uncertain. This CDR3 is built from 12 residues. V dropped 6 bases and J dropped 6 bases, with 11 bases sitting between them. The CDR3, as DNA: TGTGCCAGCAGGGTATCAGGCCCTGAAGCTTTCTTT. This encodes CASRVSGPEAFF.

The rearrangement uses TRBV4-1 and TRBJ2-1; D is possibly TRBD1 or TRBD2 (5 bases each). V lost 0 bases and J lost 12, with 12 bases in between. The CDR3 runs 13 residues. CDR1 and CDR2 from the germline V gene are MGHRA and YSYEKL. The CDR3 spells CASSQEHRDPQFF. The CDR3, as DNA: TGCGCCAGCAGCCAAGAGCACCGGGACCCGCAGTTCTTC.

In its sample, this clonotype was seen a few times. The chain links TRBV9 to TRBJ2-7; weak D call: TRBD1 (6 bases). This CDR3 is built from 13 residues. CDR1 and CDR2 (germline): SGDLS, YYNGEE. V lost 4 bases and J lost 2, with 10 bases in between. This CDR3 reads CASSPDRTYEQYF. The CDR3 bases are TGTGCCAGCAGCCCCGACAGGACCTACGAGCAGTACTTC.

This rearrangement joins TRBV19 to TRBJ1-2; D not resolved. Germline assignment: CDR1 LNHDA and CDR2 SQIVND (reference sequence). V was cut by 1 base and J by 7 bases, with 7 bases left in between. CDR3 size: 12 residues. The CDR3 coding sequence is TGTGCCAGTAGTATAGGATCCCGTGGCTACACCTTC. Translated: CASSIGSRGYTF.